Presented here are 9 T cell receptor beta chains from one specimen sequenced in a study of cytomegalovirus exposure and HLA in healthy donors. PCR was performed using 60 Vbeta and 13 Jbeta primers. Assay used: immunoSEQ multiplex PCR; TCRdb lists only in-frame clones, some missing. The repertoire holds 200,000 to 250,000 clones, with approximately 82% as singletons. Material for sequencing was PBMCs. These receptors all stem from a male donor in good health and CMV-seronegative.

The V and J genes are TRBV28 and TRBJ1-1; D gene unclear. The germline CDR1 and CDR2 sequences are MDHEN and SYDVKM. Trimming pared 5 bases from V and 3 bases from J, leaving 4 bases between. The CDR3 extends over 11 amino acids. The CDR3 loop is CASSEDTEAFF. The CDR3 region has the DNA TGTGCCAGCAGTGAGGACACTGAAGCTTTCTTT. The full variable domain, in which reference TRBV28 and TRBJ1-1 provide the parts outside the CDR3, is DVKVTQSSRYLVKRTGEKVFLECVQDMDHENMFWYRQDPGLGLRLIYFSYDVKMKEKGDIPEGYSVSREKKERFSLILESASTNQTSMYLCASSEDTEAFFGQGTRLTVV.

The V gene is TRBV28, the J gene TRBJ2-5; maybe TRBD2 (5 bases). CDR3 length equals 18 residues. The germline gives CDR1 MDHEN, CDR2 SYDVKM. Deletions cut 2 bases from V and 0 bases from J, with 19 bases between. CDR3 loop: CASSLTSGRRIDQETQYF. The DNA for the CDR3 is TGTGCCAGCAGTTTAACTTCGGGCAGGAGGATTGACCAAGAGACCCAGTACTTC.

CDR3 sequence: CASSFSRDRLLDGYTF. CDR3 nucleotide sequence: TGTGCCAGCAGTTTCTCGCGGGACCGGCTTTTGGATGGCTACACCTTC. V gene TRBV6-5 combines with J gene TRBJ1-2; a possible D gene is TRBD1 (5 bases). The length of the CDR3 is 16 residues. V dropped 4 bases and J dropped 6 bases, with 21 bases sitting between them. Germline CDR1 and CDR2: MNHEY and SVGAGI.

The rearrangement links TRBV5-1 to TRBJ1-1; 11 nucleotides align to TRBD1. The CDR3 runs to 14 residues. Germline V lookup: CDR1 SGHRS, CDR2 YFSETQ. V gave up 2 bases and J gave up 4 bases; unmatched junction bases: 1. CDR3: CASSFGQGATEAFF. The CDR3 nucleotides read TGCGCCAGCAGCTTCGGACAGGGGGCCACTGAAGCTTTCTTT.

V and J are TRBV27 and TRBJ2-7; 9 bases line up with TRBD2. Looked up from germline, CDR1 is MNHEY and CDR2 is SMNVEV (reference sequence). J gave up 3 bases and V 5 bases, and 8 bases lay outside the gene matches. The CDR3 sequence is 15 residues long. The DNA of the CDR3 is TGTGCCAGCAGTCCTTTCCTTAGCGGGAGCTACGAGCAGTACTTC. Protein sequence: CASSPFLSGSYEQYF.

There are a few counts of this clone. The V and J genes are TRBV18 and TRBJ2-7; 12 positions match TRBD1. From germline, CDR1 is KGHSH and CDR2 LQKENI. J was trimmed by 6 bases and V by 2 bases; bases with no gene match: 2. There are 14 residues in the CDR3. CDR3 DNA: TGTGCCAGCTCACCAAGGGACAGGGGGCCCGAGCAGTACTTC. Amino acid sequence: CASSPRDRGPEQYF.

The rearrangement uses TRBV29-1 and TRBJ2-1; D might be TRBD1 (6 bases). CDR3 length: 16 amino acids. The V end was cut by 4 bases, the J end by 3 bases, with 19 bases between. Germline V gives CDR1 SQVTM, CDR2 ANQGSEA. Written as DNA, the CDR3 is TGCAGCGTTGGCGGAAGGGACGGGACATACTACAATGAGCAGTTCTTC. This codes for CSVGGRDGTYYNEQFF.

The J gene is TRBJ2-7, the V gene TRBV30; 9 bases agree with TRBD1. V lost 1 base to trimming and J lost 3 bases; unmatched junction nucleotides: 7. The CDR3 runs to 15 residues. CDR1 GTSNPN and CDR2 SVGIG come from the germline V gene (reference sequence). The CDR3 sequence is CAWSASPDRGYEQYF. CDR3 sequence (DNA): TGTGCCTGGAGTGCTTCCCCGGACAGGGGCTACGAGCAGTACTTC. Filled out from reference TRBV30 and TRBJ2-7, the complete variable domain reads SQTIHQWPATLVQPVGSPLSLECTVEGTSNPNLYWYRQAAGRGLQLLFYSVGIGQISSEVPQNLSASRPQDRQFILSSKKLLLSDSGFYLCAWSASPDRGYEQYFGPGTRLTVT.

The genes are TRBV29-1 and TRBJ1-2; D is undetermined. Trimming stripped 6 bases from V and 7 bases from J, with 18 bases between. The length of the CDR3 is 13 residues. CDR1 SQVTM and CDR2 ANQGSEA come from the germline V gene. In DNA form, the CDR3 reads TGCAGCGTGGCAGGCGGGCGCAATTTTGGCTACACCTTC. Translated: CSVAGGRNFGYTF. The variable domain in full, with the rest retrieved from reference TRBV29-1 and TRBJ1-2, is SAVISQKPSRDICQRGTSLTIQCQVDSQVTMMFWYRQQPGQSLTLIATANQGSEATYESGFVIDKFPISRPNLTFSTLTVSNMSPEDSSIYLCSVAGGRNFGYTFGSGTRLTVV.